A selection of T cell receptor beta chains follows, all from one sample in a study of technical replicates of blood from a handful of donors. Sequenced by immunoSEQ multiplex PCR; TCRdb stores in-frame clones only, minus some. The sample shows 70,000 to 85,000 clones, around 97% of them seen only once. Sequencing was carried out using T cells isolated from PBMCs. These TCRs come from a human donor in good health. The conserved cysteine and the conserved F or W are not part of the CDR3 here. Each record gives: V gene, D gene, J gene, CDR3 protein. The D gene is left open where the match is weak.

V: TRBV7-8
D: .
J: TRBJ1-4
CDR3: ASSTRGGTNEKLF

V: TRBV5-4
D: TRBD2
J: TRBJ2-3
CDR3: ASTGRGGSMADTQY

V: TRBV19
D: TRBD2
J: TRBJ2-1
CDR3: ASSQPDMTSGTQF

V: TRBV5-1
D: TRBD1
J: TRBJ2-1
CDR3: ASSTGTGVYNEQF

V: TRBV7-8
D: .
J: TRBJ2-6
CDR3: ASSLPIGQIFSSGANVLT

V: TRBV6-6
D: .
J: TRBJ2-7
CDR3: ASSPNSYEQY

V: TRBV11-2
D: TRBD2
J: TRBJ2-2
CDR3: ASSLDLSGLAAITGELF

V: TRBV19
D: TRBD1
J: TRBJ1-1
CDR3: ASSTQTGDPSRF

V: TRBV28
D: .
J: TRBJ2-7
CDR3: ASSTSSYEQY

V: TRBV6-6
D: TRBD1
J: TRBJ1-5
CDR3: ASSLQGVNQPQH

V: TRBV10-3
D: .
J: TRBJ2-3
CDR3: AIRGSGTLVDTQY

V: TRBV27
D: TRBD2
J: TRBJ2-1
CDR3: ASRSFGRLAGGNEQF

V: TRBV5-4
D: .
J: TRBJ2-1
CDR3: ASSAATLNEQF

V: TRBV15
D: .
J: TRBJ2-3
CDR3: ATSSLGGPYTDTQY

V: TRBV11-2
D: TRBD1
J: TRBJ2-3
CDR3: AGSHRDRGRDDTQY

V: TRBV11-3
D: .
J: TRBJ1-1
CDR3: ASSRWTGRNTEAF